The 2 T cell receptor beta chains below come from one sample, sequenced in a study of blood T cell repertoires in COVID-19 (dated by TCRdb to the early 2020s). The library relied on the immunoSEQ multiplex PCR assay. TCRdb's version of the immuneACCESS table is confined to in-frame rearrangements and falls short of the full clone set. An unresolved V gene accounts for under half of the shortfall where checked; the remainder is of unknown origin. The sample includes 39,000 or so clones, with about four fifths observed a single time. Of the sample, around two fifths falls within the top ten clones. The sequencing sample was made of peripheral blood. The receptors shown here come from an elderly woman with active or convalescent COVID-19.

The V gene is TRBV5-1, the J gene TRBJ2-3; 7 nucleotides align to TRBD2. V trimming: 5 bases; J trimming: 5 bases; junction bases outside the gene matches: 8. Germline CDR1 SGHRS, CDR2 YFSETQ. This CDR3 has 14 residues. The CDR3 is CASSVGGTLDTQYF. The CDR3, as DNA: TGCGCCAGCAGTGTCGGGGGGACCCTAGATACGCAGTATTTT.

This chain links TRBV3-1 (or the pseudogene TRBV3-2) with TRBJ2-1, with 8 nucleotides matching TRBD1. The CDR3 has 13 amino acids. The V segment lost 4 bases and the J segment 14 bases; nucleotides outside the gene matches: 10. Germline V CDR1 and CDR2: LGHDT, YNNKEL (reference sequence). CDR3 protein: CASSRGRTGQEFF. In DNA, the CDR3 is TGTGCCAGCAGCCGCGGCAGAACGGGACAGGAGTTCTTC.